These T cell receptor beta chains were read from a single sample in a study of beta chain features in type 1 diabetes. Only in-frame clones appear in the TCRdb table, and some are missing; sequencing was by immunoSEQ multiplex PCR. In the table there are about 410,000 clones, approximately 14% of which are singletons. Source material: naive CD4+ T cells from blood. Source of these receptors: a young man in good health. Each CDR3 is given with its conserved first and last residue. The D gene is left open where the match is weak. Size is omitted from some rows. Given values are once, few, many or a class for expanded clones.

V	D	J	size	DNA	CDR3
TRBV7-9	TRBD1	TRBJ2-7	-	TGTGCCAGCAGCTTAGGGCAGGGGGTTGCCGAGCAGTACTTC	CASSLGQGVAEQYF
TRBV4-3	-	TRBJ2-1	-	TGCGCCAGCAGCCAAGATTTGGTCTACAATGAGCAGTTCTTC	CASSQDLVYNEQFF
TRBV7-2	-	TRBJ2-3	-	TGTGCCAGCAGCTTAGTTTCTGGGCTGGGCGATACGCAGTATTTT	CASSLVSGLGDTQYF
TRBV27	-	TRBJ2-5	-	TGTGCCAGCAGTGGGAGGGGGCGAATTCAAGAGACCCAGTACTTC	CASSGRGRIQETQYF
TRBV18	-	TRBJ2-1	few	TGTGCCAGCTCACCACAGTGGGCCGGTAACAATGAGCAGTTCTTC	CASSPQWAGNNEQFF
TRBV5-1	-	TRBJ2-3	-	TGCGCCAGCAGCCCCGGGACTCCTAGCACAGATACGCAGTATTTT	CASSPGTPSTDTQYF
TRBV6-6	-	TRBJ1-3	few	TGTGCCAGCAGCCGGCAAAACTCTGGAAACACCATATATTTT	CASSRQNSGNTIYF
TRBV18	-	TRBJ2-6	few	TGTGCCAGCTCACCGTCCGGGGCCAACGTCCTGACTTTC	CASSPSGANVLTF
TRBV29-1	-	TRBJ1-1	-	TGCAGCGTGGCACCGATCGAGGTTTCTCGGAACACTGAAGCTTTCTTT	CSVAPIEVSRNTEAFF
TRBV4-3	-	TRBJ1-1	few	TGCGCCAGCAGCCCAGCGGGGGTGGGTGAAGCTTTCTTT	CASSPAGVGEAFF
TRBV9	TRBD1	TRBJ2-1	few	TGTGCCAGCAGCGTAGCCACAAGGACAGGGGAGAATGAGCAGTTCTTC	CASSVATRTGENEQFF
TRBV6-5	-	TRBJ1-1	-	TGTGCCAGCCAAACGTGGGTTGACACTGAAGCTTTCTTT	CASQTWVDTEAFF
TRBV2	-	TRBJ1-2	few	TGTGCCAGCAGTGAAGTGAGGGGCTATGGCTACACCTTC	CASSEVRGYGYTF
TRBV30	-	TRBJ2-5	-	TGTGCCTGGAGTGTACGGAACGGAGGGAAGACCCAGTACTTC	CAWSVRNGGKTQYF
TRBV28	-	TRBJ2-1	few	TGTGCCAGCAGTATGAGGGGGACTTCTAGGGCAGCTCGGCACAATGAGCAGTTCTTC	CASSMRGTSRAARHNEQFF
TRBV11-2	-	TRBJ2-3	-	TGTGCCAGCAGCCGACGGACTTTCGAAAAGACAGATACGCAGTATTTT	CASSRRTFEKTDTQYF
TRBV7-9	-	TRBJ2-1	-	TGTGCCAGCAGCATTGGGACCGGCATGTACAATGAGCAGTTCTTC	CASSIGTGMYNEQFF
TRBV7-9	-	TRBJ1-2	few	TGTGCCAGCAGGTTCCAGGATAACTATGGCTACACCTTC	CASRFQDNYGYTF
TRBV7-2	-	TRBJ2-5	-	TGTGCCAGCAGCTTAGGGGAAGAGGAGACCCAGTACTTC	CASSLGEEETQYF
TRBV30	-	TRBJ1-1	few	TGTGCCTGGAGTGTACCCGGGAACACTGAAGCTTTCTTT	CAWSVPGNTEAFF
TRBV29-1	-	TRBJ2-1	few	TGCAGCGTTGACCCCAGGGGTAGCCCCAGCTACAATGAGCAGTTCTTC	CSVDPRGSPSYNEQFF
TRBV25-1	-	TRBJ2-1	few	TGTGCCAGCACCGTGAACTACAATGAGCAGTTCTTC	CASTVNYNEQFF
TRBV6-6	-	TRBJ2-1	few	TGTGCCAGCACAATGCGGAGCTCCTACAATGAGCAGTTCTTC	CASTMRSSYNEQFF
TRBV30	-	TRBJ1-5	many	TGTGCCTGGAGTGTAGACAGCAATCAGCCCCAGCATTTT	CAWSVDSNQPQHF
TRBV7-9	TRBD2	TRBJ2-3	-	TGTGCCAGCAGCCCGACTAGCCCACCGCAGTATTTT	CASSPTSPPQYF
TRBV9	-	TRBJ1-1	few	TGTGCCAGCAGCGTAAGACAGACTAACACTGAAGCTTTCTTT	CASSVRQTNTEAFF
TRBV19	-	TRBJ1-5	once	TGTGCCAGTATGACCGGGACATCCACAGCAGCCCAGCATTTT	CASMTGTSTAAQHF
TRBV5-1	-	TRBJ2-1	-	TGCGCCAGCAGCCTTTCCAGCTCCTACAATGAGCAGTTCTTC	CASSLSSSYNEQFF
TRBV6-6	-	TRBJ2-1	-	TGTGCCAGCAGTTTCCCTGGGGGTGAGCAGTTCTTC	CASSFPGGEQFF
TRBV9	-	TRBJ1-2	few	TGTGCCAGCAGCGTAGATCCGGGAATAGGTCGGTATGGCTACACCTTC	CASSVDPGIGRYGYTF